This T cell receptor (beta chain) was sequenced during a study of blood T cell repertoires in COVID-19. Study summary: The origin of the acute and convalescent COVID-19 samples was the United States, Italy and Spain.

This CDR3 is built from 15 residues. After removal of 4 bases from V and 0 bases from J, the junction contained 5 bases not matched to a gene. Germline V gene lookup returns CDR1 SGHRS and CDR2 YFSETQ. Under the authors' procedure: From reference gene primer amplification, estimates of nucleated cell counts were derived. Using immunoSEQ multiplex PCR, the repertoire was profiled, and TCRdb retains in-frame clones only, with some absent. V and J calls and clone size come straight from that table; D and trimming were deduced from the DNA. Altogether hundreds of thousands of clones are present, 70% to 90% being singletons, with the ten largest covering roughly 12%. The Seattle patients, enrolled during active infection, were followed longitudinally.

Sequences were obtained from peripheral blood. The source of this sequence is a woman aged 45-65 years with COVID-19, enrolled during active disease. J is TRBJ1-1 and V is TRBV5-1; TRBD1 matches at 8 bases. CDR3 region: CASSATGGVNTEAFF. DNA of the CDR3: TGCGCCAGCAGCGCTACAGGGGGTGTGAACACTGAAGCTTTCTTT.